A single sample gave rise to the 27 T cell receptor beta chains below, sequenced in a study of neurological immune-mediated disorders. From the 5' RACE reads, TCRdb called clonotypes with MiXCR, one entry per CDR3 protein. This sample has 90,000 to 150,000 distinct CDR3 sequences, with more than 2.5% found just once. The sample consisted of PBMCs. The receptors were sampled from a woman aged 25 to 39 with multiple sclerosis.

This clonotype was observed many times. The chain links TRBV9 to TRBJ2-2; the D gene is possibly TRBD1 (6 bases). CDR1 is SGDLS, CDR2 YYNGEE, per germline. There are 14 residues in the CDR3. V was cut by 0 bases and J by 7 bases, with 10 bases left in between. CDR3 region: CASSVAGAGGELFF. The CDR3 DNA follows: TGTGCCAGCAGCGTAGCAGGGGCTGGCGGGGAGCTGTTTTTT.

This clonotype showed up many times. The chain links TRBV10-2 to TRBJ2-5, with TRBD1 matching 10 bases. Germline CDR1 reads WSHSY; CDR2 reads SAAADI. This CDR3 is built from 15 residues. V dropped 7 bases and J dropped 5; count of bases not matched to a gene: 10. The CDR3 nucleotides read TGCGCCAGCAACGGTCGGGACAGGGGCGGTGAGACCCAGTACTTC. Amino acids: CASNGRDRGGETQYF.

This clonotype has at least ten counts. The chain recombines TRBV13 with TRBJ1-5; D gene unclear. Germline CDR1 reads PRHDT; CDR2 reads FYEKMQ (reference sequence). CDR3 length equals 12 residues. The V end lost 6 bases, the J end lost 2 bases, and 5 bases lay between the germline ends. CDR3: CASSWGNQPQHF. DNA for the CDR3: TGTGCCAGCAGTTGGGGCAATCAGCCCCAGCATTTT.

This clonotype occurred a few times. The V and J genes are TRBV1 and TRBJ1-2. TRBV1 has pseudogene status. The CDR3 extends over 12 amino acids. CDR3: CTSSHLPYGYTF. The CDR3 region has the DNA TGCACCAGCAGCCACCTGCCCTATGGCTACACCTTC.

This clonotype was seen many times. The chain combines TRBV20-1 with TRBJ1-2; weak D call: TRBD1 (5 bases). CDR1 and CDR2 (germline): DFQATT, SNEGSKA (reference sequence). This CDR3 region has 14 residues. The V end lost 3 bases, the J end lost 8 bases, and 19 bases lay between the germline ends. CDR3 sequence reads: CSARMGDQGRGYTF. CDR3 DNA: TGCAGTGCTAGGATGGGCGACCAGGGTAGAGGCTACACCTTC.

This clonotype was counted many times. V and J are TRBV20-1 and TRBJ1-2; 8 positions match TRBD1. Losses at the gene ends were 0 bases for V and 1 base for J; bases not matched to a gene: 10. The CDR3 consists of 17 residues. Germline loops: CDR1 DFQATT, CDR2 SNEGSKA (reference sequence). CDR3 sequence: CSARDLGTGPNNYGYTF. The CDR3 DNA is TGCAGTGCTAGAGATTTGGGGACAGGACCAAATAACTATGGCTACACCTTC.

The table lists this clonotype with many counts. The chain has TRBV5-1 and TRBJ1-1, with D possibly being TRBD1 (6 bases). Germline lookup yields CDR1 SGHRS and CDR2 YFSETQ. Trimming pared 2 bases from V and 4 bases from J, leaving 12 bases between. This CDR3 region has 14 residues. The CDR3 coding sequence is TGCGCCAGCAGCTTTCAAGTGGGGGCCACTGAAGCTTTCTTT. Translated: CASSFQVGATEAFF.

At least ten counts were recorded for this clonotype. This sequence joins TRBV5-1 and TRBJ2-2, with D possibly matching TRBD1 (6 bases). The V and J ends lost 4 bases and 6 bases respectively, with 13 bases between them. CDR1 SGHRS and CDR2 YFSETQ come from the germline V gene. The CDR3 length is 14 residues. The CDR3 is CASSHGGGPGELFF. The DNA for the CDR3 is TGCGCCAGCAGCCACGGTGGGGGCCCCGGGGAGCTGTTTTTT.

This clonotype was found many times. The genes are TRBV7-6 and TRBJ2-3; D is tentatively TRBD1 or TRBD2 (5 bases each). CDR1 and CDR2 from the germline V gene are SGHVS and FNYEAQ. V was pared by 5 bases and J by 4 bases, with 19 bases between. The CDR3 has 16 residues. This CDR3 is CASSRLSGGRADTQYF. The CDR3, as DNA: TGTGCCAGCAGCAGATTGAGTGGGGGTCGGGCAGATACGCAGTATTTT.

This clonotype was found many times. The chain combines TRBV5-1 with TRBJ2-7; no clear D. Trimming removed 4 bases at V and 3 bases at J, with 14 bases between. The germline gives CDR1 SGHRS, CDR2 YFSETQ. The CDR3 contains 14 residues. CDR3 DNA sequence: TGCGCCAGCAGCCCATACGACCAGAACTACGAGCAGTACTTC. Encoded protein: CASSPYDQNYEQYF.

This clonotype was observed at least ten times. The chain carries TRBV7-9 and TRBJ1-5; D is ambiguous. V lost 1 base and J 2 bases, leaving 9 bases between the germline ends. Germline V gene lookup returns CDR1 SEHNR and CDR2 FQNEAQ (reference sequence). The CDR3 sequence is 15 residues long. CDR3 in DNA: TGTGCCAGCAGCTTAGAGGGCGGCGGCAATCAGCCCCAGCATTTT. It encodes CASSLEGGGNQPQHF.

Ten or more counts support this clonotype. The chain combines TRBV15 with TRBJ2-3; the D is unclear. The CDR3 loop spans 12 amino acids. V shed 4 bases and J shed 4 bases, with 6 bases lying between them. The germline CDR1 and CDR2 sequences are LNHNV and YYDKDF (reference sequence). The CDR3 DNA reads as TGTGCCACCAGCACGTGGGCAGATACGCAGTATTTT. Its translation: CATSTWADTQYF.

This clonotype occurred many times. The chain employs TRBV5-1 and TRBJ2-1; no definite D call. This CDR3 has 14 residues. The V end was cut by 5 bases, the J end by 3 bases, with 12 bases between. CDR1 and CDR2 (germline): SGHRS, YFSETQ. CDR3 coding DNA: TGCGCCAGCAGGGGGTCCCAATACTACAATGAGCAGTTCTTC. It encodes CASRGSQYYNEQFF.

This clonotype was seen a handful of times. This chain joins TRBV11-3 and TRBJ2-3, with 12 nucleotides matching TRBD2. V lost 5 bases, J lost 0 bases, and 3 bases stayed unmatched. The CDR3 contains 16 residues. The germline CDR1 and CDR2 sequences are SGHNT and YENEEA. In DNA, the CDR3 is TGTGCCAGCAGCCCCGGGACTAGCGGGAGCACAGATACGCAGTATTTT. Its translation is CASSPGTSGSTDTQYF.

This clonotype was seen only a few times. The V gene is TRBV7-2, the J gene TRBJ2-1; 8 bases align to TRBD1. The germline V gene has CDR1 SGHTA and CDR2 FQGNSA. This CDR3 has 17 residues. V was clipped by 1 base and J by 0 bases; unmatched bases: 5. CDR3 sequence reads: CASSLVEGTGSYNEQFF. The CDR3 DNA sequence: TGTGCCAGCAGCTTAGTGGAGGGGACAGGCTCCTACAATGAGCAGTTCTTC.

At least ten counts were recorded for this clonotype. The V gene is TRBV20-1, the J gene TRBJ2-1; 9 bases are a match to TRBD2. The ends lost 1 base at V and 8 bases at J; junction bases unmatched: 9. Germline V lookup: CDR1 DFQATT, CDR2 SNEGSKA (reference sequence). This CDR3 is 15 amino acids long. The CDR3 DNA follows: TGCAGTGCTAGAGGGACTAGCGTCGGCCGGTATGAGCAGTTCTTC. It encodes CSARGTSVGRYEQFF.

This clonotype was observed at least ten times. The gene calls are TRBV21-1 and TRBJ2-3; the table assigns TRBD1, which was not confirmed against the DNA. TRBV21-1 is noted as a pseudogene. CDR3 length: 15 amino acids. CDR3 bases: TGTGTCATTTCCGGCGAGGGGGGAAGCACAGATACGCAGTATTTT. Residues: CVISGEGGSTDTQYF.

This clonotype was observed at least ten times. V and J are TRBV9 and TRBJ1-6; TRBD1 might be the D (5 bases). Germline assignment: CDR1 SGDLS and CDR2 YYNGEE. The ends were cut back, 0 bases at V and 5 bases at J, with 6 bases in the middle. The CDR3 covers 14 residues. This chain's CDR3 is CASSVEGHNSPLHF. The CDR3 DNA is TGTGCCAGCAGCGTAGAGGGGCATAATTCACCCCTCCACTTT.

This clonotype showed up many times. This chain links TRBV5-1 with TRBJ1-1; D is unclear. The CDR3 totals 15 residues. CDR1 and CDR2 (germline): SGHRS, YFSETQ. V was cut by 3 bases and J by 2 bases, with 14 bases left in between. CDR3 DNA: TGCGCCAGCAGCTCCCGAGGATCTCAAAACACTGAAGCTTTCTTT. As protein: CASSSRGSQNTEAFF.

The V and J genes are TRBV7-2 and TRBJ1-5; D remains unclear. V dropped 5 bases and J dropped 6 bases, with 23 bases sitting between them. The germline V gene has CDR1 SGHTA and CDR2 FQGNSA. This CDR3 spans 17 amino acids. The CDR3 here is CASSTNGPAPGSQPQHF. CDR3 DNA sequence: TGTGCCAGCAGCACCAACGGACCGGCGCCAGGAAGTCAGCCCCAGCATTTT.

This clonotype was seen many times. The chain is built from TRBV6-5 and TRBJ1-1; D may be TRBD1 (5 bases). V gave up 0 bases and J gave up 5 bases, with 13 bases separating them. The CDR3 has 15 residues. CDR1 and CDR2 (germline): MNHEY, SVGAGI. The CDR3 here is CASSYSQGLRTEAFF. The CDR3 DNA is TGTGCCAGCAGTTACTCGCAGGGTTTGAGAACTGAAGCTTTCTTT.

The table lists this clonotype with many counts. CDR3 bases: TGTGCCAGCTCGAGCGCAACAGGGTACGAGCAGTACTTC. Translating it yields CASSSATGYEQYF. The V gene is TRBV19, the J gene TRBJ2-7; D is possibly TRBD1 (6 bases). The CDR3 length is 13 residues. CDR1 is LNHDA, CDR2 SQIVND, per germline (reference sequence). With 9 bases removed from V and 4 bases from J, the gap between germline ends came to 16 bases.

This clonotype was observed a few times. This chain links TRBV19 with TRBJ2-1, with a tentative D call TRBD1 (5 bases). Trimming removed 6 bases from V and 7 bases from J, with 19 bases in between. This CDR3 has 15 amino acids. CDR1 is LNHDA, CDR2 SQIVND, per germline (reference sequence). CDR3 protein: CASRPTATDLNEQFF. Here the CDR3 DNA reads TGTGCCAGTAGGCCGACAGCGACAGATCTTAATGAGCAGTTCTTC.

This clonotype has at least ten counts. This sequence joins TRBV7-9 and TRBJ1-1, with 9 bases that match TRBD1. Germline V gives CDR1 SEHNR, CDR2 FQNEAQ (reference sequence). This CDR3 has 15 residues. Losses at the gene ends were 5 bases for V and 3 bases for J; bases not matched to a gene: 7. DNA of the CDR3: TGTGCCAGCAGCGCCCAGGACAGGGGAGACACTGAAGCTTTCTTT. Residues: CASSAQDRGDTEAFF.

In this sample, this clonotype turned up many times. V usage is TRBV20-1 and J usage is TRBJ2-3; D ambiguous. Germline loops: CDR1 DFQATT, CDR2 SNEGSKA (reference sequence). V lost 6 bases and J 0 bases, leaving 28 bases between the germline ends. The CDR3 is made up of 19 amino acids. The CDR3 here is CSAPLPAAANLYSTDTQYF. CDR3 DNA sequence: TGCAGTGCGCCCCTCCCGGCAGCCGCAAACTTATATAGCACAGATACGCAGTATTTT.

This clonotype was observed many times. The V and J genes are TRBV7-2 and TRBJ2-1; D gene uncertain. Germline CDR1 SGHTA, CDR2 FQGNSA. The length of the CDR3 is 13 residues. Trimming pared 1 base from V and 8 bases from J, leaving 9 bases between. The CDR3 is CASSLEWRYEQFF. The DNA for the CDR3 is TGTGCCAGCAGCTTAGAGTGGCGGTATGAGCAGTTCTTC.

This clonotype has at least ten counts. The chain links TRBV6-6 to TRBJ1-2; D call uncertain. CDR1 MNHNY and CDR2 SVGAGI come from the germline V gene (reference sequence). The CDR3 length is 10 residues. V was cut by 6 bases and J by 7 bases, with 6 bases left in between. CDR3 DNA: TGTGCCAGCAGGGAGATTGGCTACACCTTC. Its translation: CASREIGYTF.